Presented here are 13 T cell receptor beta chains from one specimen sequenced in a study of blood T cell repertoires in COVID-19. Produced via immunoSEQ multiplex PCR; TCRdb's table is partial and in-frame only. The table includes about 170,000 clones, over 85% detected once. The sequenced material came from peripheral blood. The receptors shown here come from a woman aged 50 to 60 with acute or convalescent COVID-19.

This chain links TRBV19 with TRBJ1-2; D call uncertain. The ends were cut back, 5 bases at V and 3 bases at J, with 19 bases in the middle. Germline V gives CDR1 LNHDA, CDR2 SQIVND (reference sequence). The CDR3 totals 16 residues. The CDR3 DNA reads as TGTGCCAGTAGTTCAAGATCGCAGCCTGAGGACTATGGCTACACCTTC. Residues: CASSSRSQPEDYGYTF.

The rearrangement uses TRBV30 and TRBJ1-1; D gene unclear. This CDR3 has 12 residues. Trimming took 4 bases from V and 3 from J, leaving 9 bases between them. Per the germline V gene, CDR1 is GTSNPN and CDR2 is SVGIG (reference sequence). The CDR3 DNA reads TGTGCCTGGACAAATGAGGACACTGAAGCTTTCTTT. Translation: CAWTNEDTEAFF.

The V and J genes are TRBV2 and TRBJ2-1; 8 bases fit TRBD1. This CDR3 spans 17 amino acids. The V gene's germline CDR1 is SNHLY and CDR2 FYNNEI. V lost 9 bases to trimming and J lost 0 bases; unmatched junction nucleotides: 13. CDR3 loop: CARVDRASTTSYNEQFF. The CDR3 coding sequence is TGTGCCAGAGTGGACAGGGCATCTACCACCTCCTACAATGAGCAGTTCTTC.

The rearrangement uses TRBV10-3 and TRBJ1-1; D ambiguous. The CDR3 extends over 14 amino acids. Germline assignment: CDR1 ENHRY and CDR2 SYGVKD. Trimming took off 8 bases at V and 3 bases at J, with 16 bases between the two ends. The CDR3 bases are TGTGCCATCCAGACACAGCCGTCGTACACTGAAGCTTTCTTT. It is translated as CAIQTQPSYTEAFF.

The CDR3 is CASSELGGFETQYF. The CDR3 DNA sequence: TGTGCCAGCAGTGAATTGGGGGGGTTCGAGACCCAGTACTTC. This chain joins TRBV25-1 and TRBJ2-5, with 7 bases matching TRBD2. This CDR3 region has 14 residues. The germline V gene has CDR1 MGHDK and CDR2 SYGVNS. V gave up 1 base and J gave up 5 bases; unmatched junction bases: 4.

The chain uses TRBV7-8 and TRBJ1-5, with D possibly being TRBD1 (6 bases). Trimming left V 5 bases short and J 4 bases short, with 9 bases between. The CDR3 has 13 amino acids. Germline loops: CDR1 SGHVS, CDR2 FQNEAQ. The DNA of the CDR3 is TGTGCCAGCAGCGCAGGACAGAATCAGCCCCAGCATTTT. Amino acids: CASSAGQNQPQHF. Full variable domain (missing parts from reference TRBV7-8 and TRBJ1-5): GAGVSQSPRYKVAKRGQDVALRCDPISGHVSLFWYQQALGQGPEFLTYFQNEAQLDKSGLPSDRFFAERPEGSVSTLKIQRTQQEDSAVYLCASSAGQNQPQHFGDGTRLSIL.

This chain links TRBV18 with TRBJ2-1; 7 bases are shared with TRBD1. The CDR3 extends over 14 amino acids. Germline-derived CDR1 and CDR2 are KGHSH and LQKENI. With V trimmed by 2 bases and J by 7 bases, 5 bases remained unmatched. This chain's CDR3 is CASSPRQGVNEQFF. DNA of the CDR3: TGTGCCAGCTCACCAAGACAGGGTGTAAATGAGCAGTTCTTC.

CDR3 sequence: CAWSGVAGATYEQYF. The CDR3 nucleotides are TGTGCCTGGAGTGGAGTAGCGGGAGCCACATACGAGCAGTACTTC. The J gene is TRBJ2-7, the V gene TRBV30; 9 bases agree with TRBD2. Unmatched junction bases numbered 8, after V lost 1 base and J lost 4 bases. Germline CDR1 GTSNPN, CDR2 SVGIG (reference sequence). This CDR3 has 15 residues. Looking up the rest from reference TRBV30 and TRBJ2-7 gives the full variable domain: SQTIHQWPATLVQPVGSPLSLECTVEGTSNPNLYWYRQAAGRGLQLLFYSVGIGQISSEVPQNLSASRPQDRQFILSSKKLLLSDSGFYLCAWSGVAGATYEQYFGPGTRLTVT.

The J gene is TRBJ1-6, the V gene TRBV9; perhaps TRBD1 as D (6 bases). CDR3 length: 14 amino acids. Trimming stripped 2 bases from V and 8 bases from J, with 11 bases between. Germline assignment: CDR1 SGDLS and CDR2 YYNGEE. The CDR3 bases are TGTGCCAGCAGCGTCACAGGGAGGGATTCACCCCTCCACTTT. Its translation: CASSVTGRDSPLHF.

The V gene is TRBV19, the J gene TRBJ2-7, with 10 bases that match TRBD1. This CDR3 contains 14 residues. With 5 bases clipped from V and 6 bases from J, the junction kept 7 bases outside the gene matches. Germline V gives CDR1 LNHDA, CDR2 SQIVND (reference sequence). The CDR3 reads CASSFGQGGREQYF. The CDR3 coding sequence is TGTGCCAGTAGTTTTGGACAGGGGGGTCGCGAGCAGTACTTC. The whole variable domain, remainder taken from reference TRBV19 and TRBJ2-7, is DGGITQSPKYLFRKEGQNVTLSCEQNLNHDAMYWYRQDPGQGLRLIYYSQIVNDFQKGDIAEGYSVSREKKESFPLTVTSAQKNPTAFYLCASSFGQGGREQYFGPGTRLTVT.

The chain joins TRBV6-5 to TRBJ2-3; 9 nucleotides align to TRBD2. This CDR3 has 16 amino acids. The junction had 1 base not matched to a gene; V was cut back by 0 bases and J by 0 bases. Germline lookup yields CDR1 MNHEY and CDR2 SVGAGI. The CDR3 nucleotides read TGTGCCAGCAGTTACTCCACTAGCGGGAGCACAGATACGCAGTATTTT. Protein sequence: CASSYSTSGSTDTQYF.

The J gene is TRBJ1-5, the V gene TRBV10-3; perhaps TRBD1 as D (5 bases). Germline-derived CDR1 and CDR2 are ENHRY and SYGVKD. This CDR3 comprises 15 residues. V lost 2 bases, J lost 0 bases, and 8 bases lay in between. This chain's CDR3 is CAISEGQGSNQPQHF. The CDR3 bases are TGTGCCATCAGTGAGGGTCAGGGTAGCAATCAGCCCCAGCATTTT.

This clone occurred a few times. V and J are TRBV7-8 and TRBJ1-2; 9 nucleotides match TRBD1. Germline V gene sequence: CDR1 SGHVS, CDR2 FQNEAQ. Trimming cost V 7 bases and J 2 bases; bases outside gene matches: 11. CDR3 length equals 16 residues. The CDR3 nucleotides read TGTGCCAGCACCAGGGGGACAGGGAATTCCAACTATGGCTACACCTTC. It encodes CASTRGTGNSNYGYTF.